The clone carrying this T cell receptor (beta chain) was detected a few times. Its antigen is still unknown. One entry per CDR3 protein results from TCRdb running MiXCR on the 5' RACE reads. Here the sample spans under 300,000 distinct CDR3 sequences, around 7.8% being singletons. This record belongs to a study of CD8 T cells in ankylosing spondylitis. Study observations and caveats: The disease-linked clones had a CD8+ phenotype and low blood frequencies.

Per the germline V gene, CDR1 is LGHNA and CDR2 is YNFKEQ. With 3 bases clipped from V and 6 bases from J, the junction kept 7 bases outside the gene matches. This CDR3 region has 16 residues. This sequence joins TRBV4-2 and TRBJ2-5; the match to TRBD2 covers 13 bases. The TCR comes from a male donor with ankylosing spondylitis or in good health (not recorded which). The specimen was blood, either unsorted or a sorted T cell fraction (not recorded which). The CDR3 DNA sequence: TGTGCCAGCAGCCAGGGACTAGCGGGGTCTCAAAAGACCCAGTACTTC. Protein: CASSQGLAGSQKTQYF.